Each of the 21 T cell receptor beta chains below was sequenced from the same sample in a study of T cells in women clearing cervical HPV infection. Assay used: immunoSEQ multiplex PCR; TCRdb lists only in-frame clones, some missing. The sample totals around 20,000 clones; its top ten clones hold around 5.2%. Sequencing input: blood buffy coat. These receptors came from a woman between 18 and 70 years old with a cervical HPV16 infection that either progressed to CIN3+ or cleared (not recorded which).

On this clone itself: The observed sequence ends 3 residues before the CDR3 terminus, with the missing tail filled in from the germline J gene. The chain links TRBV5-6 to TRBJ2-3, with TRBD1 matching 7 bases. Germline CDR1 and CDR2: SGHDT and YYEEEE. The CDR3 runs to 14 residues. The DNA read from the CDR3 is TGTGCCAGCAGCTTCCTGACAGGGTTGGAGACG. It yields the protein CASSFLTGLET. The whole CDR3 protein reads CASSFLTGLETQYF.

Points on this clone: The read gets to within 3 residues of the CDR3 end, and the germline J gene fills in the rest. The rearrangement uses TRBV5-1 and TRBJ2-3; 8 bases fit TRBD1. Per the germline V gene, CDR1 is SGHRS and CDR2 is YFSETQ. This CDR3 is 17 amino acids long. The CDR3 DNA, read in part, is TGCGCCAGCAGCACCGGACAGGGCAATCCTCAAGCGGAGACG. Residues: CASSTGQGNPQAET. The CDR3 in its entirety is CASSTGQGNPQAETQYF.

A word on this clone: The read ends 3 residues before the CDR3 terminus; that terminus is restored from the germline J gene. The rearrangement links TRBV6-1 to TRBJ2-1, with 7 bases lining up with TRBD2. J was trimmed by 3 bases and V by 0 bases; bases with no gene match: 5. Per germline, CDR1 MNHNS and CDR2 SASEGT. This CDR3 region has 16 residues. CDR3 DNA, as far as it was read: TGTGCCAGCAGTGAAGCGAGGGCTAGCGGCTACAATGAG. Protein sequence: CASSEARASGYNE. The complete CDR3 reads CASSEARASGYNEQFF.

With regard to this clone: The read comes to an end 3 residues before the CDR3 does, leaving the germline J gene to fill in the end. The chain recombines TRBV7-3 with TRBJ2-3, with 10 bases fitting TRBD1. The CDR3 consists of 16 residues. The germline gives CDR1 SGHTA, CDR2 FQGTGA. CDR3 loop: CASSKTGTGVRETQYF. Incomplete CDR3 DNA: TGTGCCAGCAGCAAGACCGGGACAGGGGTCCGAGAGACG.

A word on this clone: The read ends 3 residues before the CDR3 terminus; that terminus is restored from the germline J gene. The rearrangement uses TRBV7-3 and TRBJ2-3; 9 bases agree with TRBD2. The CDR3 runs to 13 residues. The germline CDR1 and CDR2 sequences are SGHTA and FQGTGA. CDR3 region: CASGGGAGETQYF. Incomplete CDR3 DNA: TGTGCCAGCGGCGGGGGGGCGGGGGAGACG. The full variable domain, rest sourced from reference TRBV7-3 and TRBJ2-3, is GAGVSQTPSNKVTEKGKYVELRCDPISGHTALYWYRQSLGQGPEFLIYFQGTGAADDSGLPNDRFFAVRPEGSVSTLKIQRTERGDSAVYLCASGGGAGETQYFGPGTRLTVL.

With respect to this clone: The read halts 3 residues ahead of the CDR3 end, with the missing end drawn from the germline J gene. The gene calls are TRBV6-1 and TRBJ2-7; TRBD2 agrees at 11 bases. Looked up from germline, CDR1 is MNHNS and CDR2 is SASEGT. This CDR3 comprises 14 residues. Trimming at V came to 4 bases and at J to 5 bases, leaving 4 bases not matched to a gene. CDR3 DNA, as far as it was read: TGTGCCAGCAGTGCTAGCGGGGGGCCCGACGAG. It yields the protein CASSASGGPDE. From start to end, the CDR3 is CASSASGGPDEQYF.

On this clone itself: The read halts 3 residues ahead of the CDR3 end, with the missing end drawn from the germline J gene. This chain connects TRBV18 to TRBJ1-2, with 9 bases lining up with TRBD1. CDR1 is KGHSH, CDR2 LQKENI, per germline. The CDR3 is 15 residues long. The CDR3 loop reads CASSPLLQGAEGYTF. The part of the CDR3 DNA that was read is TGTGCCAGCTCACCGCTATTACAGGGGGCGGAGGGC.

As to this clone: Read coverage stops 3 residues before the CDR3 terminus; the germline J gene supplies the remainder. The rearrangement links TRBV18 to TRBJ1-2; D is perhaps TRBD1 (5 bases). The V gene's germline CDR1 is KGHSH and CDR2 LQKENI. CDR3 length: 14 amino acids. The CDR3: CASSSKGAYNDYTF. The part of the CDR3 DNA that was read is TGTGCCAGCTCCTCTAAAGGGGCCTACAATGAC.

Notes on this clone: The read ends 3 residues before the CDR3 terminus; that terminus is restored from the germline J gene. The chain has TRBV7-2 and TRBJ1-2, with 8 bases identical to TRBD1. The CDR3 has 13 residues. Germline V gene lookup returns CDR1 SGHTA and CDR2 FQGNSA. The CDR3 bases that were read are TGTGCCAGCAGCCTCCAAGGACAGGGCCCC. Translated: CASSLQGQGP. The whole CDR3 sequence is CASSLQGQGPYTF.

Concerning this clone: The observed sequence ends 3 residues before the CDR3 terminus, with the missing tail filled in from the germline J gene. This chain connects TRBV20-1 to TRBJ2-7; TRBD2 matches at 10 bases. Germline CDR1 and CDR2: DFQATT and SNEGSKA (reference sequence). Trimming removed 5 bases from V and 2 bases from J; junction bases left unmatched: 3. The CDR3 extends over 13 amino acids. Partial CDR3 DNA: TGCAGTGCTGAGAGCGGGGGGGCCTACGAG. This codes for CSAESGGAYE. The CDR3 as a whole reads CSAESGGAYEQYF.

About this clone: The sequenced fragment ends 3 residues before the CDR3 boundary, so the rest is inferred from the germline J gene. This chain uses TRBV7-2 with TRBJ1-5; 8 bases agree with TRBD1. Germline CDR1 reads SGHTA; CDR2 reads FQGNSA. The CDR3 is 15 residues long. Germline trimming cut 5 bases from V and 3 bases from J; bases unmatched to any gene: 6. The CDR3 DNA, read in part, is TGTGCCAGCAGCCTTGACAGGGGTTACAATCAGCCC. Translating gives CASSLDRGYNQP. From start to end, the CDR3 is CASSLDRGYNQPQHF.

As concerns this clone: The CDR3 end is not reached by the read, which stops 3 residues before it; the germline J gene fills it in. This rearrangement joins TRBV2 to TRBJ1-1; D uncertain. Germline CDR1 SNHLY, CDR2 FYNNEI. The CDR3 extends over 10 amino acids. V was pared by 4 bases and J by 7 bases, with 4 bases between. The covered CDR3 bases are TGTGCCAGCAGTGTAGTTGAA. Amino acids: CASSVVE. The whole CDR3 region reads CASSVVEAFF.

Regarding this clone: The CDR3 extends 3 residues past the end of the read, so its final part is completed from the germline J gene. The rearrangement links TRBV20-1 to TRBJ2-1, with 8 positions matching TRBD2. The CDR3 runs 14 residues. Germline values: CDR1 DFQATT, CDR2 SNEGSKA (reference sequence). Losses at the gene ends were 3 bases for V and 4 bases for J; bases not matched to a gene: 5. The covered CDR3 bases are TGCAGTGCTAGGAGACGGGGGGGGTACAATGAG. It encodes CSARRRGGYNE. The whole CDR3 sequence reads CSARRRGGYNEQFF.

The DNA read from the CDR3 is TGTGCCAGCAGCTTCGCGGGGGGGACGAACACCGGGGAG. Residues: CASSFAGGTNTGE. The entire CDR3 is CASSFAGGTNTGELFF. V usage is TRBV7-6 and J usage is TRBJ2-2; 9 bases are a match to TRBD2. The read finishes 3 residues shy of the CDR3 end, and the germline J gene is used to complete it. This CDR3 region has 16 residues. Germline CDR1 reads SGHVS; CDR2 reads FNYEAQ. V lost 3 bases, J lost 0 bases, and 2 bases stayed unmatched.

CDR3 sequence: CASSLWDRAEKLFF. The covered CDR3 bases are TGTGCCAGCAGCTTATGGGACAGGGCTGAAAAG. The chain is built from TRBV7-9 and TRBJ2-2; 9 nucleotides align to TRBD1. Read coverage stops 3 residues before the CDR3 terminus; the germline J gene supplies the remainder. CDR3 length: 14 amino acids. The V gene's germline CDR1 is SEHNR and CDR2 FQNEAQ (reference sequence).

As to this clone: The CDR3 end is not reached by the read, which stops 3 residues before it; the germline J gene fills it in. This chain links TRBV5-4 with TRBJ2-2; TRBD1 matches at 9 bases. This CDR3 is built from 15 residues. V was clipped by 5 bases and J by 4 bases; unmatched bases: 6. Germline assignment: CDR1 SGHNT and CDR2 YYREEE (reference sequence). Incomplete CDR3 DNA: TGTGCCAGCAGGCCGGGGACAGGGAGCACCGGGGAG. Translating it yields CASRPGTGSTGE. The full CDR3 protein reads CASRPGTGSTGELFF.

Remarks on this clone: The CDR3 end lies 3 residues beyond the end of the read and is filled in from the germline J gene. The chain carries TRBV20-1 and TRBJ2-3; 9 bases fit TRBD2. V shed 3 bases, J shed 2 bases, and the junction held 6 bases outside the gene matches. This CDR3 is 15 amino acids long. CDR1 is DFQATT and CDR2 is SNEGSKA in the germline V gene (reference sequence). The CDR3 loop is CSASLAGGLTDTQYF. The part of the CDR3 DNA that was read is TGCAGTGCTAGTCTCGCGGGGGGGCTCACAGATACG.

Points on this clone: Read data end 3 residues before the CDR3 end; the end is taken from the germline J gene. The gene calls are TRBV20-1 and TRBJ2-3, with no clear D. The CDR3 is 11 residues long. Germline V gives CDR1 DFQATT, CDR2 SNEGSKA (reference sequence). The part of the CDR3 DNA that was read is TGCAGTGCTAGACCCTTTCTTGCG. It specifies CSARPFLA. The full CDR3 protein is CSARPFLAQYF.

A word on this clone: The read ends 3 residues early relative to the CDR3; the germline J gene fills the gap. V usage is TRBV6-2 or TRBV6-3 and J usage is TRBJ2-1; weak D call: TRBD2 (6 bases). The CDR3 consists of 11 residues. The V and J ends lost 5 bases and 9 bases respectively, with 8 bases between them. Per germline, CDR1 MNHEY and CDR2 SVGEGT. This chain's CDR3 is CASSQGGEQFF. The sequenced part of the CDR3 DNA is TGTGCCAGCAGTCAGGGAGGTGAG.

On this clone: Coverage ceases 3 residues before the CDR3 finishes, and the germline J gene fills in the end. This chain links TRBV4-1 with TRBJ1-1; 8 positions match TRBD1. Germline lookup yields CDR1 MGHRA and CDR2 YSYEKL. The CDR3 extends over 14 amino acids. The V segment lost 3 bases and the J segment 5 bases; nucleotides outside the gene matches: 5. CDR3 region: CASSQTGVDTEAFF. The CDR3 DNA, read in part, is TGCGCCAGCAGCCAGACAGGGGTGGATACTGAA.

Incomplete CDR3 DNA: TGCAGTGCTAGAGACTTACAGGGGGCATCAAGCGTCACTGAA. This encodes CSARDLQGASSVTE. The whole CDR3 protein reads CSARDLQGASSVTEAFF. The V gene is TRBV20-1, the J gene TRBJ1-1, with 9 bases identical to TRBD1. The read falls 3 residues short of the CDR3 end, and the missing part is taken from the germline J gene. V gave up 0 bases and J gave up 4 bases; unmatched junction bases: 12. Germline CDR1 DFQATT, CDR2 SNEGSKA (reference sequence). The CDR3 is 17 residues long.